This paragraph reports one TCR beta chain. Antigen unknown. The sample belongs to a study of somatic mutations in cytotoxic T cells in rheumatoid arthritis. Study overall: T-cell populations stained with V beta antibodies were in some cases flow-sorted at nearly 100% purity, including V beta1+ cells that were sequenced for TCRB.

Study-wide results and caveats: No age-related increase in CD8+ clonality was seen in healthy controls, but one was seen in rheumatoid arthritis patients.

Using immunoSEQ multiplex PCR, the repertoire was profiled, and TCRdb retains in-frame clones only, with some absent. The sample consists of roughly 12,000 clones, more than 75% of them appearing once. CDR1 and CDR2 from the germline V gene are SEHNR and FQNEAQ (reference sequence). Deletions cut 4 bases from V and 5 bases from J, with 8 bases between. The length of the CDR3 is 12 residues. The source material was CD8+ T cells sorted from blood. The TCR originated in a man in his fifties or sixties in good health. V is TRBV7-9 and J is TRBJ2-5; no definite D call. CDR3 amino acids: CASSSQWETQYF. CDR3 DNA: TGTGCCAGCAGCTCCCAATGGGAGACCCAGTACTTC.